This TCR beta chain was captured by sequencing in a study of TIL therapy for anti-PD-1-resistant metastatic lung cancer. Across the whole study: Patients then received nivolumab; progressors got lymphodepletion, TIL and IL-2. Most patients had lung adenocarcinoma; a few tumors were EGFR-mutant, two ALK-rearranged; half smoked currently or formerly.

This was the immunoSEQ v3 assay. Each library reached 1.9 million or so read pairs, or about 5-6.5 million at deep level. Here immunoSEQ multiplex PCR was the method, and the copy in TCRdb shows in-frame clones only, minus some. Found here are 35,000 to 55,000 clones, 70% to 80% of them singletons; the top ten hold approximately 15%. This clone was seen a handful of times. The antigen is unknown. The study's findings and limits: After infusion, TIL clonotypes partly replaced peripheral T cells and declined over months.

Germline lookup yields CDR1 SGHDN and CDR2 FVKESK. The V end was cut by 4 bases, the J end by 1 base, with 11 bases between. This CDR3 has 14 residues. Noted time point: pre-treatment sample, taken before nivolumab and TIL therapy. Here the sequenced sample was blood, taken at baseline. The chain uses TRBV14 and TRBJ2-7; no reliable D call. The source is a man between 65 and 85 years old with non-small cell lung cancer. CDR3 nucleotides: TGTGCCAGCAGCCTAAGGATGGAATCCTACGAGCAGTACTTC. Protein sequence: CASSLRMESYEQYF. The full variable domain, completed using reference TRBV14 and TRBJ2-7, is EAGVTQFPSHSVIEKGQTVTLRCDPISGHDNLYWYRRVMGKEIKFLLHFVKESKQDESGMPNNRFLAERTGGTYSTLKVQPAELEDSGVYFCASSLRMESYEQYFGPGTRLTVT.